Below are 4 T cell receptor beta chains sequenced from a single sample in a study of T cell repertoires in cytomegalovirus infection (dated by TCRdb to between 2019 and 2020). Instrument used: Illumina HiSeq 1500. TCRdb trimmed public reads at Q25 via fastp, called clones via MiXCR and kept in-frame beta chains. Identical CDR3 proteins give one entry, which carries the most common genes and DNA. This sample is represented by fewer than 700,000 distinct CDR3 sequences; 20% to 25% of them were singletons. The ten largest make up approximately 8% of the sample. Specimen: CD8+ T cells from PBMCs. The source of these receptors is a human donor in good health (CMV status not recorded). Some clones in this sample may be carry-over from other donors' samples.

This clonotype was picked up many times. This chain connects TRBV7-6 to TRBJ2-7; D call uncertain. Per the germline V gene, CDR1 is SGHVS and CDR2 is FNYEAQ. Trimming took 5 bases from V and 7 from J, leaving 12 bases between them. This CDR3 is built from 12 residues. The CDR3 bases are TGTGCCAGCAGCGTTGGAGCCGAGGAGCAGTACGTC. Translated: CASSVGAEEQYV.

This sequence joins TRBV28 and TRBJ2-5; 8 nucleotides match TRBD1. Germline values: CDR1 MDHEN, CDR2 SYDVKM. The CDR3 has 17 residues. Trimming took 3 bases from V and 5 from J; bases not matched to a gene: 14. CDR3 coding DNA: TGTGCCAGCAGTTTTCCCGCGGCAGGGGGCTTTTGGGAGACCCAGTACTTC. Translation gives CASSFPAAGGFWETQYF.

This clonotype was counted ten times or more. The chain uses TRBV7-8 and TRBJ1-3, with a weak D call TRBD1 (5 bases). Germline assignment: CDR1 SGHVS and CDR2 FQNEAQ. This CDR3 comprises 14 residues. Trimming cost V 0 bases and J 2 bases, with 5 bases left between them. CDR3: CASSLARAGNTIYF. The DNA for the CDR3 is TGTGCCAGCAGCTTAGCCAGGGCTGGAAACACCATATATTTT.

The chain links TRBV28 to TRBJ1-1; maybe TRBD1 (6 bases). Per the germline V gene, CDR1 is MDHEN and CDR2 is SYDVKM. The CDR3 covers 17 residues. V lost 1 base and J lost 0, with 15 bases in between. CDR3 in DNA: TGTGCCAGCAGTTTATTCGGGGGGCAGGGAGTGAACACTGAAGCTTTCTTT. The encoded protein is CASSLFGGQGVNTEAFF.